This entry features one T cell receptor beta chain sequence. CD4+ cells of the naive, central memory, regulatory and stem cell-like memory types were sorted via CD45RO/CCR7/CD25/CD127/CD95/CD27. Sequencing targeted expressed TCRB transcripts, as all isolated RNA had been reverse transcribed. TCRdb keeps only in-frame clones here, not all; method: immunoSEQ multiplex PCR. The table records around 500,000 clones, 9.5% to 12% of them present only once. The sample comes from a study of beta chain features in type 1 diabetes. The ends were cut back, 2 bases at V and 2 bases at J, with 10 bases in the middle. Germline CDR1 and CDR2: SGHNT and YYREEE (reference sequence). There are 14 residues in the CDR3.

This receptor was identified in a woman younger than 30 in good health. V gene TRBV5-4 combines with J gene TRBJ2-5, with a weak D call TRBD2 (5 bases). The sequencing sample was made of naive CD4+ T cells from blood. CDR3 sequence: CASSFGRGQETQYF. The CDR3 DNA is TGTGCCAGCAGCTTCGGCCGGGGACAAGAGACCCAGTACTTC.